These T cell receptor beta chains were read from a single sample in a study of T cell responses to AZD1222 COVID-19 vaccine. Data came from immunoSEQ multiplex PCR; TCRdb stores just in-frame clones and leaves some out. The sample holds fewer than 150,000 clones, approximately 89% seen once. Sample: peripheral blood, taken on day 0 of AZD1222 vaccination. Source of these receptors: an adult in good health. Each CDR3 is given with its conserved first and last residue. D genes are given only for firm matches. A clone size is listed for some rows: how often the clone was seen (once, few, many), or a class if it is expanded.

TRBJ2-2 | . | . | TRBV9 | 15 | TGTGCCAGCAGCGCGACAGGAGCTAACACCGGGGAGCTGTTTTTT | CASSATGANTGELFF
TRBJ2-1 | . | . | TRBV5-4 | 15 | TGTGCCAGCAGCTCTCCGGGCCCCTCCTACAATGAGCAGTTCTTC | CASSSPGPSYNEQFF
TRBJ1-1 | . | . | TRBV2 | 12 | TGTGCCAGCAGCGGGTCGGGAGTTCAAGCTTTCTTT | CASSGSGVQAFF
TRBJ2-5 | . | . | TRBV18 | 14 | TGTGCCAGCTCACTTGGACGAGAGGTGGAGACCCAGTACTTC | CASSLGREVETQYF
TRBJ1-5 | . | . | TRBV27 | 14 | TGTGCCAGCAGTTTGATGGGAACCGGTCAGCCCCAGCATTTT | CASSLMGTGQPQHF
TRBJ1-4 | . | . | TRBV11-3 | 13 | TGTGCCAGCAGCTTTAGCGAGGGAGAAAAACTGTTTTTT | CASSFSEGEKLFF
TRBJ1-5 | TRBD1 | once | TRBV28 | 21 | TGTGCCAGCAGCCCAATGAGGATGGGACAGGGGTTGGGGATCGGCAATCAGCCCCAGCATTTT | CASSPMRMGQGLGIGNQPQHF
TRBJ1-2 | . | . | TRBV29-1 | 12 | TGCAGCGTTGAAAAAACAGTTTATGGCTACACCTTC | CSVEKTVYGYTF
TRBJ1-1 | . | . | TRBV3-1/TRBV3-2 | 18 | TGTGCCAGCAGCCAAGTCTACGCTTGGGGGAGGAGAGAGCCTGAAGCTTTCTTT | CASSQVYAWGRREPEAFF
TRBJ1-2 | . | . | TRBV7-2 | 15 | TGTGCCAGCAGCTTAGGGACAGACCTTTACTATGGCTACACCTTC | CASSLGTDLYYGYTF
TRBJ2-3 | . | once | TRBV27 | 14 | TGTGCCAGCAGTTTGGAGAGGGCCACAGATACGCAGTATTTT | CASSLERATDTQYF
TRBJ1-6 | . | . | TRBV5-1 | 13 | TGCGCCAGCAGCTTGAGTGAGGATTCACCCCTCCACTTT | CASSLSEDSPLHF
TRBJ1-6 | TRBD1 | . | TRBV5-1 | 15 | TGCGCCAGCAGCTTGGGGACAGGCGTTAATTCACCCCTCCACTTT | CASSLGTGVNSPLHF
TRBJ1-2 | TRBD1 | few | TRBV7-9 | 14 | TGTGCCAGCAGCCCAACCACAGGGGTCTCTGGCTACACCTTC | CASSPTTGVSGYTF
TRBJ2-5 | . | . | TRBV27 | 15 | TGTGCCAGCAGTTTATATACGAGCGACCAAGAGACCCAGTACTTC | CASSLYTSDQETQYF
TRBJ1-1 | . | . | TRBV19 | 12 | TGTGCCAGTGGATCCGGGTTTGTGGAGGCTTTCTTT | CASGSGFVEAFF
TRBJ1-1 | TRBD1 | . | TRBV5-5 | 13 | TGTGCCAGCAGAGAAAGGGGACAGAATGAAGTTTTCTTT | CASRERGQNEVFF